This TCR beta chain was captured by sequencing in a study of control samples from healthy donors and cancer patients. This clone was observed a single time. This CDR3 comprises 13 residues. Germline loops: CDR1 KGHSH, CDR2 LQKENI. Germline trimming cut 3 bases from V and 6 bases from J; bases unmatched to any gene: 4. Clones were sequenced by immunoSEQ multiplex PCR, and TCRdb holds only the in-frame ones, with some missing. Counted here are about 100,000 clones, 85% to 90% occurring once; the ten biggest clones make up 11% to 15%. Source material: blood. The rearrangement uses TRBV18 and TRBJ2-7; the match to TRBD1 covers 8 bases. This TCR was sampled from a man under 40 in good health. The CDR3 bases are TGTGCCAGCTCACCGGGACAGGTTATCGAGCAGTACTTC. This encodes CASSPGQVIEQYF.